The rows below give T cell receptor beta chains drawn from one sample of a study of T cells in Graves' hyperthyroidism and ophthalmopathy. TCRdb reprocessed the multiplex PCR reads with MiXCR, giving one entry per CDR3 protein. Of about 640,000 distinct CDR3 sequences listed, less than 25% are singletons. The specimen was blood. The receptors originated from a man aged 30 to 45 with Graves' ophthalmopathy. Each CDR3 is given with its conserved first and last residue. Fields, in order: J gene, D gene, clone size, V gene, CDR3 protein, CDR3 DNA. A D gene is named only where the DNA matches it firmly. Only some rows state a clone size, as once, few, many or a class for expanded clones.

>TRBJ2-5|TRBD2|many|TRBV7-2
CASSLFAGLAGQETQYF
TGTGCCAGCAGCTTATTCGCGGGACTAGCGGGCCAAGAGACCCAGTACTTC
>TRBJ2-7|.|.|TRBV27
CASSLLRDPFYEQYF
TGTGCCAGCAGTTTGTTGAGAGACCCTTTCTACGAGCAGTACTTC
>TRBJ2-3|.|.|TRBV10-3
CAAQGSSTDTQYF
TGTGCCGCACAGGGATCTAGCACAGATACGCAGTATTTT
>TRBJ2-6|.|.|TRBV7-9
CASSLVPKPSSGANVLTF
TGTGCCAGCAGCTTAGTTCCCAAACCCAGCTCTGGGGCCAACGTCCTGACTTTC
>TRBJ1-2|.|.|TRBV7-9
CASSADPNYGYTF
TGTGCCAGCAGCGCAGACCCTAACTATGGCTACACCTTC
>TRBJ1-6|.|.|TRBV30
CAWRSPLINSPLHF
TGTGCCTGGAGGTCCCCACTGATTAATTCACCCCTCCACTTT
>TRBJ2-3|.|.|TRBV20-1
CSFRQLTDTQYF
TGCAGTTTCCGGCAGTTGACAGATACGCAGTATTTT
>TRBJ2-5|.|.|TRBV7-2
CASSSSDRAGRETQYF
TGTGCCAGCAGCTCCTCAGACAGGGCCGGGAGGGAGACCCAGTACTTC
>TRBJ2-5|.|many|TRBV7-8
CASSLVGGSGETQYF
TGTGCCAGCAGCTTAGTCGGCGGGTCCGGGGAGACCCAGTACTTC
>TRBJ2-1|.|.|TRBV24-1
CATRSSGHNEQFF
TGTGCCACCAGGTCGAGCGGACACAATGAGCAGTTCTTC
>TRBJ2-1|.|many|TRBV29-1
CSACGVVYNEQFF
TGCAGCGCCTGCGGGGTGGTATACAATGAGCAGTTCTTC
>TRBJ2-1|.|few|TRBV15
CATSRIRDGEQFF
TGTGCCACCAGCAGAATACGGGACGGGGAGCAGTTCTTC
>TRBJ1-1|.|many|TRBV20-1
CSARDPGGGMNTEAFF
TGCAGTGCTAGAGATCCGGGGGGCGGAATGAACACTGAAGCTTTCTTT
>TRBJ1-5|TRBD1|few|TRBV27
CASRPGTGMSNQPQHF
TGTGCCAGTCGTCCCGGGACAGGGATGAGCAATCAGCCCCAGCATTTT
>TRBJ2-1|TRBD2|few|TRBV28
CASSFTRLAGGEQFF
TGTGCCAGCAGTTTCACACGACTAGCGGGAGGGGAGCAGTTCTTC
>TRBJ2-4|TRBD1|.|TRBV6-2/TRBV6-3
CASSYSRTGSEFQYF
TGTGCCAGCAGTTACTCTCGGACAGGGAGCGAATTTCAGTACTTC